This is a list of T cell receptor beta chains from one sample in a study of blood T cell repertoires in COVID-19. Sequencing used immunoSEQ multiplex PCR; TCRdb keeps in-frame clones, though not all of them. The sample lists 150,000 to 200,000 clones, 84% occurring once. The sample was PBMCs or T cells enriched from blood (not recorded which). All receptors come from a woman in her twenties or thirties who had been exposed to COVID-19. CDR3s include the opening cysteine and the closing phenylalanine or tryptophan. Each record gives: CDR3 length, J gene, D gene, V gene, clone size, CDR3 DNA, CDR3 protein. The D gene is left open where the match is weak. Not every row has a clone size; where given, it reads once, few, many or a size class.

>14|TRBJ2-5|NA|TRBV2|many
TGTGCCAGCAACCAGGGGCCGGGACAAGAGACCCAGTACTTC
CASNQGPGQETQYF
>14|TRBJ2-1|NA|TRBV7-7|NA
TGTGCCAGCAGCTTCTGTTTCCCGTACAATGAGCAGTTCTTC
CASSFCFPYNEQFF
>13|TRBJ1-2|NA|TRBV7-8|once
TGTGCCAGCAGCTTAGTTCCGGGGTTCGGCTACACCTTC
CASSLVPGFGYTF
>15|TRBJ1-4|NA|TRBV5-5|NA
TGTGCCAGCAGCTTGGATGTCCCGAGAGGAGAAAAACTGTTTTTT
CASSLDVPRGEKLFF
>16|TRBJ1-5|TRBD1|TRBV7-7|NA
TGTGCTAGCAGCTTTGATCCACCGGGACAGGGTCAGCCCCAGCATTTT
CASSFDPPGQGQPQHF
>15|TRBJ1-5|TRBD1|TRBV5-8|few
TGTGCCAGCAGCACAATCAGGACAGGGCAGCAGCCCCAGCATTTT
CASSTIRTGQQPQHF
>15|TRBJ2-6|NA|TRBV1|once
TGCACCAGCGCCCAGGGGGAACGTGGGGCCAACGTCCTGACTTTC
CTSAQGERGANVLTF
>14|TRBJ2-7|NA|TRBV5-4|NA
TGTGCCAGCAGCTTAAGACAGAGCCCCTACGAGCAGTACTTC
CASSLRQSPYEQYF
>16|TRBJ2-1|TRBD2|TRBV4-3|few
TGCGCCAGCAGCCAAGTTGCGGGGGGGCTTTACAATGAGCAGTTCTTC
CASSQVAGGLYNEQFF
>13|TRBJ2-7|NA|TRBV7-9|NA
TGTGCCAGCAGCCCCCCCTCAGAATACGAGCAGTACTTC
CASSPPSEYEQYF
>11|TRBJ1-4|NA|TRBV12-3/TRBV12-4|NA
TGTGCCAGCAGTGCCAGGGTTAAACTGTTTTTT
CASSARVKLFF
>15|TRBJ1-2|TRBD1|TRBV6-4|NA
TGTGCCAGCCCGAGGGGGGCGGGACAGAACTATGGCTACACCTTC
CASPRGAGQNYGYTF
>18|TRBJ2-1|NA|TRBV7-8|NA
TGTGCCAGCAGTTACGACCCAACCGGGGGAACCTCCTACAATGAGCAGTTCTTC
CASSYDPTGGTSYNEQFF
>16|TRBJ1-4|TRBD1|TRBV3-1/TRBV3-2|NA
TGTGCCAGCAGCCAAGAGGGGACAGGGGGAAGCGAAAAACTGTTTTTT
CASSQEGTGGSEKLFF
>14|TRBJ2-7|NA|TRBV11-2|few
TGTGCCAGCAGCTTAGATGCGGGATACTACGAGCAGTACTTC
CASSLDAGYYEQYF
>17|TRBJ1-1|NA|TRBV5-6|NA
TGTGCCAGCAGCTTGGTAGGGCCCCGGGGAGCCGGCACTGAAGCTTTCTTT
CASSLVGPRGAGTEAFF
>16|TRBJ1-1|NA|TRBV14|NA
TGTGCCAGCAGCCAGGCGGGGGGCCGGGGGAACACTGAAGCTTTCTTT
CASSQAGGRGNTEAFF
>11|TRBJ2-7|NA|TRBV9|NA
TGTGCCAGTGGGGGAGGTGGCGAGCAGTACTTC
CASGGGGEQYF
>18|TRBJ2-6|TRBD1|TRBV5-1|NA
TGCGCCAGCAGCCCCACCCCCGGGACAGGGACTGGGGCCAACGTCCTGACTTTC
CASSPTPGTGTGANVLTF
>13|TRBJ1-2|TRBD1|TRBV5-5|NA
TGTGCCAGCAGCTGGACAGGGACCTATGGCTACACCTTC
CASSWTGTYGYTF
>15|TRBJ2-1|TRBD1|TRBV10-3|NA
TGTGCACGTTATCCGACAGGGGAGGTAGGGAATGAGCAGTTCTTC
CARYPTGEVGNEQFF
>14|TRBJ1-5|NA|TRBV19|NA
TGTGCCAGTAGTATAGGGACAAAAAATCAGCCCCAGCATTTT
CASSIGTKNQPQHF
>15|TRBJ2-3|TRBD1|TRBV3-1/TRBV3-2|NA
TGTGCCAGCAGTCCCGGGACAGAGAACACAGATACGCAGTATTTT
CASSPGTENTDTQYF
>15|TRBJ1-4|NA|TRBV5-1|few
TGCGCCAGCAGCTTGAGAGGGGGTATTAATGAAAAACTGTTTTTT
CASSLRGGINEKLFF
>13|TRBJ1-2|NA|TRBV9|few
TGTGCCAGCAGCCGTGGGGGGAACTATGGCTACACCTTC
CASSRGGNYGYTF
>12|TRBJ1-1|NA|TRBV30|NA
TGTGCCTCCCACAGAGGGGGCACTGAAGCTTTCTTT
CASHRGGTEAFF
>16|TRBJ2-2|TRBD2|TRBV5-1|NA
TGCGCCAGCAGGAAGACCGGACTAGCGGGGCCCGGGGAGCTGTTTTTT
CASRKTGLAGPGELFF
>14|TRBJ2-3|TRBD1|TRBV13|NA
TGTGCCAGCAGCTTCAGGGGGACCGGGGATACGCAGTATTTT
CASSFRGTGDTQYF
>14|TRBJ1-1|NA|TRBV10-1|NA
TGCGCCAGCAGTGGTCAGGGTTGGGCCACTGAAGCTTTCTTT
CASSGQGWATEAFF
>13|TRBJ1-1|NA|TRBV6-5|NA
TGTGCCAGCAGTTATAGCGAATTGACTGAAGCTTTCTTT
CASSYSELTEAFF
>14|TRBJ2-3|NA|TRBV27|NA
TGTGCCAGCAGCCCCCCAGGGGGCACAGATACGCAGTATTTT
CASSPPGGTDTQYF
>17|TRBJ2-3|TRBD2|TRBV7-3|NA
TGTGCCAGCAGCGCCCGGGGGACTAGCAGAAGCACAGATACGCAGTATTTT
CASSARGTSRSTDTQYF
>17|TRBJ2-7|TRBD2|TRBV6-1|NA
TGTGCCAGCAGGGAAGGACCGGGACTAGCGGGACCCTACGAGCTGTACTTC
CASREGPGLAGPYELYF
>17|TRBJ2-4|NA|TRBV6-4|once
TGTGCCAGCAGTGGGGGGGAAGAAGGCCCAGCCAAAAACATTCAGTACTTC
CASSGGEEGPAKNIQYF
>14|TRBJ2-7|NA|TRBV18|NA
TGTGCCAGCTCACCACAGTCTCAAGGGGCCGAGCAGTACTTC
CASSPQSQGAEQYF